These 9 T cell receptor beta chains share one sample of origin, sequenced in a study of cytomegalovirus exposure and HLA in healthy donors (dated by TCRdb to 2016 to 2017). The library was generated by the immunoSEQ multiplex PCR assay. The immuneACCESS repertoire file appears here via TCRdb, limited to in-frame rearrangements. These files lack a portion of the clones; in checked studies, under half of the deficit traces to unresolved V genes, and the cause of the others is not known. This sample holds about 71,000 clones; about 94% were observed only once. Of the sample, about 1.4% is held by the ten largest clones. Sequencing used PBMCs. These TCRs come from a man aged 18 to 29 in good health and CMV-seropositive.

CDR3 sequence: CASTTTRGSGNTIYF. CDR3 nucleotide sequence: TGTGCCAGCACGACTACACGGGGCTCTGGAAACACCATATATTTT. This chain links TRBV28 with TRBJ1-3; unclear D gene. The CDR3 sequence is 15 residues long. CDR1 MDHEN and CDR2 SYDVKM come from the germline V gene. V was trimmed by 7 bases and J by 0 bases, leaving 13 bases between them.

The CDR3 nucleotides read TGTGCCAGCAGCCAAGATCAGTGGACTAGCGGGGGGAAGGGTGGTACGGGGGAGCTGTTTTTT. This encodes CASSQDQWTSGGKGGTGELFF. This sequence joins TRBV4-2 and TRBJ2-2; 14 bases are shared with TRBD2. The CDR3 length is 21 residues. In germline, CDR1 is LGHNA, CDR2 YNFKEQ. The junction had 17 bases not matched to a gene; V was cut back by 0 bases and J by 8 bases.

Only one count was recorded for this clone. The V call is TRBV18, the J call TRBJ1-4, with TRBD1 as a possible D gene (6 bases). In germline, CDR1 is KGHSH, CDR2 LQKENI. Trimming removed 3 bases at V and 4 bases at J, with 15 bases between. The CDR3 runs 16 residues. Here the CDR3 DNA reads TGTGCCAGCTCACCGGGGGCAGACAAGCTTAATGAAAAACTGTTTTTT. Its translation: CASSPGADKLNEKLFF.

CDR3 loop: CASSPTILPGQYREQYF. The DNA for the CDR3 is TGCGCCAGCAGCCCCACCATATTACCGGGACAGTACCGTGAGCAGTACTTC. The chain combines TRBV4-1 with TRBJ2-7, with TRBD1 identical over 7 bases. Losses at the gene ends were 4 bases for V and 7 bases for J; bases not matched to a gene: 19. The CDR3 is 17 amino acids. Germline values: CDR1 MGHRA, CDR2 YSYEKL.

A remark on this clone: One end of the junction does not line up with germline, which may come from a read error. The chain carries TRBV7-7 and TRBJ2-5, with D perhaps matching TRBD1 (6 bases). CDR3 length: 17 amino acids. From germline, CDR1 is SSHAT and CDR2 FNYEAQ (reference sequence). The DNA of the CDR3 is TGTGCTAGCAGCCACGAATTACAGGGAACGCGGAAGGAGACCCAGTACTTC. It is translated as CASSHELQGTRKETQYF.

The J gene is TRBJ2-7, the V gene TRBV4-1, with D unclear. The V gene lost 0 bases and the J gene lost 5 bases, with 11 bases spanning the gap. In germline, CDR1 is MGHRA, CDR2 YSYEKL. The CDR3 is 14 amino acids. The CDR3 nucleotides read TGCGCCAGCAGCCAAGAACGGAGCGTTGACGAGCAGTACTTC. Protein sequence: CASSQERSVDEQYF.

In this sample, this clone turned up once. The chain employs TRBV6-5 and TRBJ2-7; D remains unclear. Germline values: CDR1 MNHEY, CDR2 SVGAGI. This CDR3 has 14 residues. The V end lost 0 bases, the J end lost 3 bases, and 9 bases lay between the germline ends. Here the CDR3 DNA reads TGTGCCAGCAGTTACTCGATTGAACACTACGAGCAGTACTTC. Its protein is CASSYSIEHYEQYF.

The rearrangement links TRBV2 to TRBJ1-2; 11 bases line up with TRBD1. This CDR3 comprises 16 residues. V trimming: 4 bases; J trimming: 1 base; junction bases outside the gene matches: 5. Germline V lookup: CDR1 SNHLY, CDR2 FYNNEI. DNA for the CDR3: TGTGCCAGCAGTGGGACAGGGGGCGACCGTAACTATGGCTACACCTTC. It codes for CASSGTGGDRNYGYTF.

The chain uses TRBV7-2 and TRBJ1-4; TRBD1 might be the D (5 bases). CDR3 length: 12 residues. CDR1 is SGHTA and CDR2 is FQGNSA in the germline V gene. Trimming left V 2 bases short and J 14 bases short, with 12 bases between. The CDR3 DNA reads TGTGCCAGCAGCTTACGGCAGGGAAAGCTGTTTTTT. Translated: CASSLRQGKLFF.